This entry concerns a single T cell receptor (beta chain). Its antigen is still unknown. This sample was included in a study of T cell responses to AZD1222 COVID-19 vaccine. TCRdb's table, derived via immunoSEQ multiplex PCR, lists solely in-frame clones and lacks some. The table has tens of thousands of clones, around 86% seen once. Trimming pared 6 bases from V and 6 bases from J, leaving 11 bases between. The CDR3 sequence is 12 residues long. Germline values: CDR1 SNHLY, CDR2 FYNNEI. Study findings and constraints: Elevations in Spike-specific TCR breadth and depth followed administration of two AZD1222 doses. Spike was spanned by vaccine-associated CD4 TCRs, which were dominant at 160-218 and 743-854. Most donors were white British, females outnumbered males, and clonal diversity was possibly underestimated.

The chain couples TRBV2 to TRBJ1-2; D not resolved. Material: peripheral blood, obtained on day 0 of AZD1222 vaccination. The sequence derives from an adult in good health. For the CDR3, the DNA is TGTGCCAGCAGGATCCCCCTGGATGGCTACACCTTC. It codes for CASRIPLDGYTF.